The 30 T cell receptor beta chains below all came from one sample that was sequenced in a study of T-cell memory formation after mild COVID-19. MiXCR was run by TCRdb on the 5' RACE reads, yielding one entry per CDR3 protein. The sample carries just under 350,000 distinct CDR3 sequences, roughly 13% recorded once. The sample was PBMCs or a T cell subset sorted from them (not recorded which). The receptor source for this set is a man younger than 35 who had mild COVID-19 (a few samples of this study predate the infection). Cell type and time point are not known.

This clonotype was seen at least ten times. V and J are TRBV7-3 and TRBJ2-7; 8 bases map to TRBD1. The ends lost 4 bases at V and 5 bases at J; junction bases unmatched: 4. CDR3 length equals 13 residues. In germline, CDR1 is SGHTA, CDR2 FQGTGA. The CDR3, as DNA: TGTGCCAGCAGCTGGACAGGGCGGGACGAGCAGTACTTC. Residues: CASSWTGRDEQYF.

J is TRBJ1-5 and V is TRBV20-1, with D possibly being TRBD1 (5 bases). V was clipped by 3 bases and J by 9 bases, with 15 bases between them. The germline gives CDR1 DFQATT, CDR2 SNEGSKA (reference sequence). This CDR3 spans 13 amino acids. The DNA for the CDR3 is TGCAGTGCTAGGGAGACAGTTAAGCCGCCCCAGCATTTT. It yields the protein CSARETVKPPQHF.

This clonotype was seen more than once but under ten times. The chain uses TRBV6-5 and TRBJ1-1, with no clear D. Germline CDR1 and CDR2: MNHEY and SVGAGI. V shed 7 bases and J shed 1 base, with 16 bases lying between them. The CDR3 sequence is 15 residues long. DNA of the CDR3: TGTGCCAGCAACAAACGGGATGGCAAGAACACTGAAGCTTTCTTT. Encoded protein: CASNKRDGKNTEAFF.

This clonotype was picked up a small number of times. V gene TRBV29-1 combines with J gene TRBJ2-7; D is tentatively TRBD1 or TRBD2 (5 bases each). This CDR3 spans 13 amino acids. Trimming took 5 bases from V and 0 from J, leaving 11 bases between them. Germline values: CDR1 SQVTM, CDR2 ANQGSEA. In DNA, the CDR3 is TGCAGCGTTATGCCAGGGAGCTCCTACGAGCAGTACTTC. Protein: CSVMPGSSYEQYF.

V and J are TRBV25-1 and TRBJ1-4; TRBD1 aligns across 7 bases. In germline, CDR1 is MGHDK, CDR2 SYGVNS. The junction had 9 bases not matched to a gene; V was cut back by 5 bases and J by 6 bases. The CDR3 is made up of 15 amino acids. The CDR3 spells CASSRRDSKDEKLFF. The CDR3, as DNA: TGTGCCAGCAGTCGAAGGGACAGTAAGGATGAAAAACTGTTTTTT.

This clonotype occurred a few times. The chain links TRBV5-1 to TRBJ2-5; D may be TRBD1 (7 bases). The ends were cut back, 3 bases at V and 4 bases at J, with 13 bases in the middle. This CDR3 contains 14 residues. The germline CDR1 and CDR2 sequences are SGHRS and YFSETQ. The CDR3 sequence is CASSSRDSLETQYF. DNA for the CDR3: TGCGCCAGCAGCTCGCGGGACAGCTTAGAGACCCAGTACTTC.

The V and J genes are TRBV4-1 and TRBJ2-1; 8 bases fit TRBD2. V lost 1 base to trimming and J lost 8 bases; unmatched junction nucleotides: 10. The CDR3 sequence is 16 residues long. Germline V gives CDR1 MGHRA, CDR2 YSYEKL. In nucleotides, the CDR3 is TGCGCCAGCAGCCAAGGGGGGACTAGGATTATCGATGAGCAGTTCTTC. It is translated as CASSQGGTRIIDEQFF.

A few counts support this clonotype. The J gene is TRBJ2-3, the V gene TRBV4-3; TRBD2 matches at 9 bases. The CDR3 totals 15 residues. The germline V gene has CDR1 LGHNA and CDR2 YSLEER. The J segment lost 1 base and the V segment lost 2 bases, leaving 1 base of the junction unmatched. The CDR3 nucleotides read TGCGCCAGCAGCCAATGGACTAGCGGCACAGATACGCAGTATTTT. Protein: CASSQWTSGTDTQYF.

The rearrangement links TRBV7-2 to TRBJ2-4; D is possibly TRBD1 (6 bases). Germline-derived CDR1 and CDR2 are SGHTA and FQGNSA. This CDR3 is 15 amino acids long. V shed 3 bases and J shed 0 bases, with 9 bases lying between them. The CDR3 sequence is CASSLGAQAKNIQYF. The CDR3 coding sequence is TGTGCCAGCAGCTTGGGGGCGCAAGCCAAAAACATTCAGTACTTC.

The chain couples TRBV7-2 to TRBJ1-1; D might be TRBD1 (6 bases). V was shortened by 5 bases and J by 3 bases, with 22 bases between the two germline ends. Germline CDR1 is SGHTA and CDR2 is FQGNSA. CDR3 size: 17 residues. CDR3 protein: CASSMNVYGGRDTEAFF. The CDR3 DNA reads TGTGCCAGCAGCATGAATGTCTACGGGGGGCGGGACACTGAAGCTTTCTTT.

CDR3 sequence reads: CASSVVRTGAGANVLTF. The CDR3 DNA reads as TGTGCCAGCAGCGTAGTGCGGACAGGGGCCGGGGCCAACGTCCTGACTTTC. The chain has TRBV9 and TRBJ2-6; the match to TRBD1 covers 9 bases. With V trimmed by 0 bases and J by 4 bases, 5 bases remained unmatched. Germline CDR1 is SGDLS and CDR2 is YYNGEE. This CDR3 region has 17 residues.

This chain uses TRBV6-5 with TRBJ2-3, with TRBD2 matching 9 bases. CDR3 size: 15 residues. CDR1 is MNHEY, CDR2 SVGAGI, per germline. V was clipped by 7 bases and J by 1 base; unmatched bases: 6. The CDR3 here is CASKMRGGGTDTQYF. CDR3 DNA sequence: TGTGCCAGCAAGATGCGGGGGGGCGGCACAGATACGCAGTATTTT.

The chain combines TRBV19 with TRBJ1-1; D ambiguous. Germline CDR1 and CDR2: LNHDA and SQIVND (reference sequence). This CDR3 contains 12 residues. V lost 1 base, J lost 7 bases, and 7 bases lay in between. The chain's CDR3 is CASSIGRIEAFF. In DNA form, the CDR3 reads TGTGCCAGTAGTATAGGCCGTATTGAAGCTTTCTTT.

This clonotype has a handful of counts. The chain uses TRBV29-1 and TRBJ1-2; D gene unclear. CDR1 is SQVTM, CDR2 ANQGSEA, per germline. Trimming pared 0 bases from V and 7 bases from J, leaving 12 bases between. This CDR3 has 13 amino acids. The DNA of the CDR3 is TGCAGCGTTGAAGAGTTAGGGTACCGTGGCTACACCTTC. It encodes CSVEELGYRGYTF.

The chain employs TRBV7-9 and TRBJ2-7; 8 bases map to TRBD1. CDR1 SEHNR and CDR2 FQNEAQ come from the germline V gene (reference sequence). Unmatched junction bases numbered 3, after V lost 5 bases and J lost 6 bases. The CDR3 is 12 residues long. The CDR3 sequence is CASSLTGVEQYV. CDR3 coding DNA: TGTGCCAGCAGCCTGACAGGGGTCGAGCAGTACGTC.

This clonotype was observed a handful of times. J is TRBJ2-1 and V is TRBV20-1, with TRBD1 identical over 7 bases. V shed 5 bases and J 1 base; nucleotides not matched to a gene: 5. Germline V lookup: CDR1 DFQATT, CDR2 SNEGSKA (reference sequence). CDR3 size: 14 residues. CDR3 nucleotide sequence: TGCAGTGCTGGCAGGGGGTTATCCTACAATGAGCAGTTCTTC. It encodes CSAGRGLSYNEQFF.

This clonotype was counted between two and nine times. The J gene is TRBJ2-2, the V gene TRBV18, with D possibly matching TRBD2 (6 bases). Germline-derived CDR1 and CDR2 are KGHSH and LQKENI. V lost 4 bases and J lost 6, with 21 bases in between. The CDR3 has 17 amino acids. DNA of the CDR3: TGTGCCAGCTCACGCATTTCCCGGGGGAGAGTGGCCGGGGAGCTGTTTTTT. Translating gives CASSRISRGRVAGELFF.

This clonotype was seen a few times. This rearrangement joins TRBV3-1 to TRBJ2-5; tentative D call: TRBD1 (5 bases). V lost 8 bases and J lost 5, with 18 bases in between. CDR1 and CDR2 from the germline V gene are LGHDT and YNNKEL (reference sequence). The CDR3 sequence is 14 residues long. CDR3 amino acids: CASGDSSIRETQYF. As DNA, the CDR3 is TGTGCCAGCGGTGACAGCTCCATTCGGGAGACCCAGTACTTC.

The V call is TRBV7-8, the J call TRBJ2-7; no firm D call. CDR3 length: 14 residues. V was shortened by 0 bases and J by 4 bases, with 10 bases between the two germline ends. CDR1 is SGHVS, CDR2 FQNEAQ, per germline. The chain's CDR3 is CASSLANRAYEQYV. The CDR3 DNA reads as TGTGCCAGCAGCTTAGCGAACCGAGCATACGAGCAGTACGTC.

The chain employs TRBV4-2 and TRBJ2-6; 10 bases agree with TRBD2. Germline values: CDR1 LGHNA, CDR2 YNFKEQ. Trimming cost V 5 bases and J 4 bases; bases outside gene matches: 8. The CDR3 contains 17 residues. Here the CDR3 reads CASSLGLAGVGANVLTF. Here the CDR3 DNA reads TGTGCCAGCAGCTTAGGCCTAGCGGGGGTCGGGGCCAACGTCCTGACTTTC.

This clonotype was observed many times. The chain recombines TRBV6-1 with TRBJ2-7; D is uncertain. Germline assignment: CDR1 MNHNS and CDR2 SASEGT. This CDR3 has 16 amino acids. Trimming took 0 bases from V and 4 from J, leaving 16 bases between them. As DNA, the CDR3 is TGTGCCAGCAGTGAAGCTCCCCCGCCTCTCGGTTACGAGCAGTACTTC. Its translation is CASSEAPPPLGYEQYF.

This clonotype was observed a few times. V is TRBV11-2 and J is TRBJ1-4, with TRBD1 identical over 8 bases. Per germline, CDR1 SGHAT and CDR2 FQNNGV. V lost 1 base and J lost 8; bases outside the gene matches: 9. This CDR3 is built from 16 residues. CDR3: CASSLVGRTGTEKLFF. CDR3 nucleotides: TGTGCCAGCAGCTTAGTAGGCCGGACAGGGACCGAAAAACTGTTTTTT.

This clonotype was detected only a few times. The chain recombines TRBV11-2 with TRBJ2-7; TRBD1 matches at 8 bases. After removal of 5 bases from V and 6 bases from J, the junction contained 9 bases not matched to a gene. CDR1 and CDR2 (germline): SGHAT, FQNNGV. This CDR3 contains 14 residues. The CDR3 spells CASSRGQGLREQYF. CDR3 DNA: TGTGCCAGCAGCCGCGGACAGGGCCTACGCGAGCAGTACTTC.

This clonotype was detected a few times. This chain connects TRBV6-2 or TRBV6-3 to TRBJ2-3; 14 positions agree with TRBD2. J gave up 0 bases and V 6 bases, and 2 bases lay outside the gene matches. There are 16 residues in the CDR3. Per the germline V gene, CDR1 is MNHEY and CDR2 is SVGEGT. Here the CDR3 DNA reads TGTGCCAGCAGGCGACTAGCGGGGGGGAGCACAGATACGCAGTATTTT. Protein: CASRRLAGGSTDTQYF.

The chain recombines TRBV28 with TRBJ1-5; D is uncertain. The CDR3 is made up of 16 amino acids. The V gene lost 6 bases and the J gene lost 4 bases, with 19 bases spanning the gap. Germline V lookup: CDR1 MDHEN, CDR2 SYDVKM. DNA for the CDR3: TGTGCCAGCAGCAGAACCGGACCAGCACGAAATCAGCCCCAGCATTTT. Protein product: CASSRTGPARNQPQHF.

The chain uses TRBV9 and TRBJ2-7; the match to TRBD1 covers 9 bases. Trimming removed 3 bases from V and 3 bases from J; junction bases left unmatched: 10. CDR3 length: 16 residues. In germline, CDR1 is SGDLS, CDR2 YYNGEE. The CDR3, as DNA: TGTGCCAGCAGCGCATCGAAGACAGGGGGGCTCTACGAGCAGTACTTC. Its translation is CASSASKTGGLYEQYF.

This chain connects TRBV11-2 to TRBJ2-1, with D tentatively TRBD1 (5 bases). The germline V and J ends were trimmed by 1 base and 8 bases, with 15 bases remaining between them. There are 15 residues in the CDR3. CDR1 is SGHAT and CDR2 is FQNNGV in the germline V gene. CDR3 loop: CASSLGQRLRDEQFF. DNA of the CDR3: TGTGCCAGCAGCTTAGGACAGCGATTACGTGATGAGCAGTTCTTC. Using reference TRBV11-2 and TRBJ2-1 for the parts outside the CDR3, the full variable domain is EAGVAQSPRYKIIEKRQSVAFWCNPISGHATLYWYQQILGQGPKLLIQFQNNGVVDDSQLPKDRFSAERLKGVDSTLKIQPAKLEDSAVYLCASSLGQRLRDEQFFGPGTRLTVL.

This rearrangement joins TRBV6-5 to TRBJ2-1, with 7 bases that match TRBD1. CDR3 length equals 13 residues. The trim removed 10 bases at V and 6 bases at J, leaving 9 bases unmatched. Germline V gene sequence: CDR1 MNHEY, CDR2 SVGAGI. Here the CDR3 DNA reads TGTGCCACCAAACAGGGGTTAGTCAATGAGCAGTTCTTC. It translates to CATKQGLVNEQFF.

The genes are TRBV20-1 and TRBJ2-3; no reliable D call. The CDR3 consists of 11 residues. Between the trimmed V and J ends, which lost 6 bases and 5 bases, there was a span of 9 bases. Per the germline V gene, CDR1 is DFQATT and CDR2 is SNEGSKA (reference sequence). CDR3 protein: CSAASGDTQYF. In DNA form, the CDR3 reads TGCAGTGCCGCCTCTGGAGATACGCAGTATTTT.

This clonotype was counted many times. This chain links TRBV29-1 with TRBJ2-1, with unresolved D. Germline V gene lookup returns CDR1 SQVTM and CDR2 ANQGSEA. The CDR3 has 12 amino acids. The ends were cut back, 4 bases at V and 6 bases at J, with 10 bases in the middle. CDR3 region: CSVGFMGNEQFF. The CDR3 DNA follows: TGCAGCGTTGGTTTTATGGGCAATGAGCAGTTCTTC.